One and the same sample provided the 32 T cell receptor beta chains below, sequenced in a study of Ad26.COV2.S vaccination and SARS-CoV-2 variants. TCRdb's table, derived via immunoSEQ multiplex PCR, lists solely in-frame clones and lacks some. The sample comprises fewer than 600,000 clones, 89% of which are singletons, and about 1.5% rests with the top ten. Treatment specified: 15 to 20 received Ad26.COV2.S at low or high dose, single or two shots; 5 received placebo; per-sample allocation not given. Sampling occurred on day 63 after the first vaccine or placebo injection. Sequenced here: peripheral blood, sampled in a trial of Ad26.COV2.S vaccine versus placebo. Source of these receptors: a person aged 18 to 65 who received the Ad26.COV2.S COVID-19 vaccine or a placebo.

V gene TRBV6-5 combines with J gene TRBJ1-6; D unclear. V lost 2 bases, J lost 7 bases, and 15 bases lay in between. The CDR3 extends over 16 amino acids. The germline V gene encodes CDR1 MNHEY and CDR2 SVGAGI. For the CDR3, the DNA is TGTGCCAGCAGTTACCATTTCAGGCTCCGAAATTCACCCCTCCACTTT. Translating gives CASSYHFRLRNSPLHF.

V and J are TRBV7-2 and TRBJ1-1; D is ambiguous. Germline V gives CDR1 SGHTA, CDR2 FQGNSA. The V end was cut by 0 bases, the J end by 10 bases, with 21 bases between. This CDR3 is 16 amino acids long. CDR3 in amino acids: CASSLASGLAQFGAFF. The CDR3 DNA is TGTGCCAGCAGCTTAGCGTCGGGTCTGGCCCAATTCGGAGCTTTCTTT. Supplemented by reference TRBV7-2 and TRBJ1-1, the full variable domain reads GAGVSQSPSNKVTEKGKDVELRCDPISGHTALYWYRQSLGQGLEFLIYFQGNSAPDKSGLPSDRFSAERTGGSVSTLTIQRTQQEDSAVYLCASSLASGLAQFGAFFGQGTRLTVV.

This chain connects TRBV6-5 to TRBJ2-5; D remains ambiguous. V was trimmed by 3 bases and J by 4 bases, leaving 12 bases between them. This CDR3 has 14 residues. CDR1 is MNHEY, CDR2 SVGAGI, per germline. The CDR3 sequence: CASSYLARGETQYF. DNA of the CDR3: TGTGCCAGCAGTTATTTAGCCAGAGGAGAGACCCAGTACTTC.

The chain is built from TRBV2 and TRBJ2-5; D call uncertain. The CDR3 is 14 residues long. Deletions cut 3 bases from V and 2 bases from J, with 10 bases between. The germline gives CDR1 SNHLY, CDR2 FYNNEI. CDR3 nucleotides: TGTGCCAGCAGTGATCCGGACCTACAAGAGACCCAGTACTTC. It yields the protein CASSDPDLQETQYF.

The rearrangement uses TRBV15 and TRBJ1-1, with D hard to call. Trimming left V 5 bases short and J 7 bases short, with 20 bases between. There are 15 residues in the CDR3. The germline CDR1 and CDR2 sequences are LNHNV and YYDKDF (reference sequence). CDR3 sequence reads: CATSARDSTVGEAFF. The CDR3 nucleotides are TGTGCCACCAGCGCCCGGGATTCTACGGTGGGTGAAGCTTTCTTT.

The chain links TRBV28 to TRBJ1-2; tentatively, D is TRBD1 (5 bases). Trimming cost V 4 bases and J 4 bases, with 19 bases left between them. This CDR3 has 16 residues. CDR1 is MDHEN and CDR2 is SYDVKM in the germline V gene. CDR3 amino acids: CASSSYWRQQIYGYTF. The CDR3 DNA sequence: TGTGCCAGCAGTTCTTATTGGAGACAGCAGATCTATGGCTACACCTTC.

This clone was seen just once. The V and J genes are TRBV29-1 and TRBJ1-5, with TRBD1 identical over 11 bases. V lost 6 bases and J lost 4; bases outside the gene matches: 2. CDR3 size: 13 residues. The germline V gene has CDR1 SQVTM and CDR2 ANQGSEA. The CDR3 sequence is CSVGQGGNQPQHF. Written as DNA, the CDR3 is TGCAGCGTGGGACAGGGGGGGAATCAGCCCCAGCATTTT.

The chain is built from TRBV9 and TRBJ2-3; D is undetermined. V lost 4 bases, J lost 0 bases, and 3 bases lay in between. Germline assignment: CDR1 SGDLS and CDR2 YYNGEE. This CDR3 comprises 12 residues. The CDR3 nucleotides are TGTGCCAGCAGCTCGAGCACAGATACGCAGTATTTT. The encoded protein is CASSSSTDTQYF.

CDR3 DNA sequence: TGTGCCAGTAGTACGGGGACAGGGAATAAGTTCTTC. Protein: CASSTGTGNKFF. This chain connects TRBV19 to TRBJ2-1; 9 nucleotides line up with TRBD1. Trimming at V came to 4 bases and at J to 14 bases, leaving 6 bases not matched to a gene. The CDR3 length is 12 residues. CDR1 LNHDA and CDR2 SQIVND come from the germline V gene (reference sequence).

The rearrangement uses TRBV6-4 and TRBJ2-1, with TRBD2 matching over 8 bases. CDR1 is MRHNA and CDR2 is SNTAGT in the germline V gene. This CDR3 is 16 amino acids long. J was trimmed by 8 bases and V by 0 bases; bases with no gene match: 9. The CDR3 loop is CASSDSDRSGGDEQFF. CDR3 in DNA: TGTGCCAGCAGTGACTCCGATCGTTCGGGGGGGGATGAGCAGTTCTTC.

The CDR3 sequence: CAWSVQAADYEQYF. The CDR3 DNA sequence: TGTGCCTGGAGTGTACAAGCGGCTGACTACGAGCAGTACTTC. V usage is TRBV30 and J usage is TRBJ2-7, with D tentatively TRBD2 (5 bases). V gave up 0 bases and J gave up 3 bases, with 12 bases separating them. The CDR3 is 14 residues long. In germline, CDR1 is GTSNPN, CDR2 SVGIG (reference sequence).

The rearrangement links TRBV7-6 to TRBJ2-7; 8 bases fit TRBD1. Losses at the gene ends were 1 base for V and 2 bases for J; bases not matched to a gene: 13. The CDR3 is 18 residues long. CDR1 is SGHVS, CDR2 FNYEAQ, per germline. CDR3 protein: CASSLVRAGTGVTYEQYF. DNA for the CDR3: TGTGCCAGCAGCTTAGTTAGAGCCGGGACAGGCGTAACCTACGAGCAGTACTTC.

This clone was observed a few times. V is TRBV19 and J is TRBJ1-5; TRBD1 matches 7 bases. The CDR3 extends over 15 amino acids. Trimming cost V 6 bases and J 2 bases; bases outside gene matches: 7. Per germline, CDR1 LNHDA and CDR2 SQIVND (reference sequence). CDR3 nucleotide sequence: TGTGCCAGTAGGCCCGACAGGGCTGGCAATCAGCCCCAGCATTTT. Protein sequence: CASRPDRAGNQPQHF. Variable domain in full (rest from reference TRBV19 and TRBJ1-5): DGGITQSPKYLFRKEGQNVTLSCEQNLNHDAMYWYRQDPGQGLRLIYYSQIVNDFQKGDIAEGYSVSREKKESFPLTVTSAQKNPTAFYLCASRPDRAGNQPQHFGDGTRLSIL.

This CDR3 reads CASTSDRAYEQYF. For the CDR3, the DNA is TGTGCCAGCACCTCGGACAGGGCTTACGAGCAGTACTTC. This sequence joins TRBV28 and TRBJ2-7; 8 bases fit TRBD1. V lost 7 bases, J lost 4 bases, and 6 bases stayed unmatched. CDR3 length: 13 residues. Germline loops: CDR1 MDHEN, CDR2 SYDVKM.

The V call is TRBV30, the J call TRBJ2-7, with D possibly being TRBD1 (5 bases). Trimming stripped 0 bases from V and 1 base from J, with 10 bases between. The CDR3 is 14 residues long. CDR1 and CDR2 (germline): GTSNPN, SVGIG (reference sequence). CDR3 sequence (DNA): TGTGCCTGGAGTGTACTCAGGGCATCCTACGAGCAGTACTTC. Amino acids: CAWSVLRASYEQYF.

This rearrangement joins TRBV13 to TRBJ1-1; D unresolved. This CDR3 is 15 amino acids long. Germline CDR1 reads PRHDT; CDR2 reads FYEKMQ (reference sequence). The V end was cut by 3 bases, the J end by 3 bases, with 14 bases between. The CDR3 DNA sequence: TGTGCCAGCAGCTTCCATGACCGGGAGTACACTGAAGCTTTCTTT. This sequence encodes CASSFHDREYTEAFF.

The chain employs TRBV27 and TRBJ1-1; 10 nucleotides align to TRBD1. Trimming removed 7 bases from V and 4 bases from J; junction bases left unmatched: 15. The germline V gene encodes CDR1 MNHEY and CDR2 SMNVEV (reference sequence). The CDR3 runs to 17 residues. The CDR3 nucleotides are TGTGCCAGCACGAAGACAGGGGGCCTCCTCCTGGGCACTGAAGCTTTCTTT. Its translation is CASTKTGGLLLGTEAFF.

The V call is TRBV19, the J call TRBJ1-1; D remains ambiguous. Trimming left V 7 bases short and J 2 bases short, with 14 bases between. Germline CDR1 and CDR2: LNHDA and SQIVND (reference sequence). The CDR3 consists of 14 residues. The CDR3 region is CASMEQRANTEAFF. As DNA, the CDR3 is TGTGCCAGTATGGAACAGAGGGCTAACACTGAAGCTTTCTTT.

The genes are TRBV6-1 and TRBJ2-7, with a possible D match to TRBD1 (6 bases). CDR1 is MNHNS and CDR2 is SASEGT in the germline V gene. This CDR3 comprises 15 residues. V was clipped by 2 bases and J by 1 base, with 12 bases between them. CDR3 DNA: TGTGCCAGCAGTGAATGGGGGCAGGGGTCCTACGAGCAGTACTTC. Its translation: CASSEWGQGSYEQYF.

This clone was counted a single time. The rearrangement uses TRBV4-3 and TRBJ1-5; no definite D call. V shed 0 bases and J shed 1 base, with 4 bases lying between them. The CDR3 totals 14 residues. Per germline, CDR1 LGHNA and CDR2 YSLEER. The CDR3 nucleotides read TGCGCCAGCAGCCAAGATTGGAGCAATCAGCCCCAGCATTTT. Its protein is CASSQDWSNQPQHF.

The V gene is TRBV10-3, the J gene TRBJ1-2; D unclear. V dropped 2 bases and J dropped 4 bases, with 8 bases sitting between them. The CDR3 spans 13 residues. Germline V gene data show CDR1 as ENHRY and CDR2 as SYGVKD. CDR3 DNA sequence: TGTGCCATCAGTGAGGAAGGGCCCTATGGCTACACCTTC. Translating it yields CAISEEGPYGYTF.

This clone has just a few counts. This chain uses TRBV9 with TRBJ2-7; D uncertain. The germline V gene has CDR1 SGDLS and CDR2 YYNGEE. V shed 0 bases and J shed 2 bases, with 15 bases lying between them. The CDR3 contains 16 residues. The CDR3 loop is CASSVGRPGGTYEQYF. Here the CDR3 DNA reads TGTGCCAGCAGCGTAGGTAGACCGGGTGGAACCTACGAGCAGTACTTC. The full variable domain, in which reference TRBV9 and TRBJ2-7 provide the parts outside the CDR3, is DSGVTQTPKHLITATGQRVTLRCSPRSGDLSVYWYQQSLDQGLQFLIQYYNGEERAKGNILERFSAQQFPDLHSELNLSSLELGDSALYFCASSVGRPGGTYEQYFGPGTRLTVT.

The chain employs TRBV6-5 and TRBJ2-3, with unresolved D. Germline CDR1 is MNHEY and CDR2 is SVGAGI. V lost 6 bases to trimming and J lost 0 bases, with 10 bases between them. The CDR3 has 14 amino acids. The CDR3 region has the DNA TGTGCCAGCAGCGCCGTCCCTAGCACAGATACGCAGTATTTT. Residues: CASSAVPSTDTQYF.

The chain combines TRBV19 with TRBJ1-1; 7 bases line up with TRBD1. From germline, CDR1 is LNHDA and CDR2 SQIVND (reference sequence). With V trimmed by 6 bases and J by 0 bases, 10 bases remained unmatched. The CDR3 covers 16 residues. DNA for the CDR3: TGTGCCAGTAGCGCACAGGGGAATCTTCTGAACACTGAAGCTTTCTTT. Translated, it gives CASSAQGNLLNTEAFF.

The chain has TRBV6-1 and TRBJ2-3; 9 nucleotides line up with TRBD2. The junction had 2 bases not matched to a gene; V was cut back by 3 bases and J by 7 bases. The CDR3 runs 13 residues. Per the germline V gene, CDR1 is MNHNS and CDR2 is SASEGT. The CDR3 is CASSEAGGYTQYF. The CDR3 DNA reads as TGTGCCAGCAGTGAGGCGGGAGGGTATACGCAGTATTTT.

There are a few counts of this clone. The V and J genes are TRBV6-5 and TRBJ2-7; TRBD1 matches 7 bases. This CDR3 comprises 16 residues. Looked up from germline, CDR1 is MNHEY and CDR2 is SVGAGI. J gave up 2 bases and V 0 bases, and 7 bases lay outside the gene matches. CDR3: CASSYSPVQGAYEQYF. The CDR3 DNA reads as TGTGCCAGCAGTTACTCGCCGGTGCAGGGGGCCTACGAGCAGTACTTC.

The J gene is TRBJ1-1, the V gene TRBV7-2; no reliable D call. The CDR3 sequence is 14 residues long. V dropped 0 bases and J dropped 2 bases, with 7 bases sitting between them. In germline, CDR1 is SGHTA, CDR2 FQGNSA. CDR3 residues: CASSLARANTEAFF. Written as DNA, the CDR3 is TGTGCCAGCAGCTTAGCGAGGGCCAACACTGAAGCTTTCTTT.

V and J are TRBV10-3 and TRBJ2-7; 8 bases are a match to TRBD2. The CDR3 runs 16 residues. Germline trimming cut 7 bases from V and 4 bases from J; bases unmatched to any gene: 15. CDR1 ENHRY and CDR2 SYGVKD come from the germline V gene. The CDR3, as DNA: TGTGCCATCACCCCGAGGGCGGGAGGATTTCCATACGAGCAGTACTTC. Translating gives CAITPRAGGFPYEQYF.

The chain has TRBV28 and TRBJ1-3, with D unresolved. Per germline, CDR1 MDHEN and CDR2 SYDVKM. CDR3 length equals 12 residues. Trimming removed 7 bases at V and 0 bases at J, with 4 bases between. The CDR3 DNA reads as TGTGCCAGCACCAGCTCTGGAAACACCATATATTTT. Amino acids: CASTSSGNTIYF. Together with reference TRBV28 and TRBJ1-3, the CDR3 gives the full variable domain: DVKVTQSSRYLVKRTGEKVFLECVQDMDHENMFWYRQDPGLGLRLIYFSYDVKMKEKGDIPEGYSVSREKKERFSLILESASTNQTSMYLCASTSSGNTIYFGEGSWLTVV.

The genes are TRBV27 and TRBJ1-2, with 7 bases aligning to TRBD1. The germline CDR1 and CDR2 sequences are MNHEY and SMNVEV (reference sequence). V was pared by 4 bases and J by 7 bases, with 12 bases of the junction left unmatched. The length of the CDR3 is 15 residues. The CDR3 DNA reads TGTGCCAGCAGTTCCCGACAGGGTATGGTTGGTGGCTACACCTTC. Protein product: CASSSRQGMVGGYTF.

The table lists this clone with a count of one. The chain combines TRBV5-1 with TRBJ1-1; the D is unclear. CDR1 is SGHRS and CDR2 is YFSETQ in the germline V gene. Deletions cut 0 bases from V and 4 bases from J, with 10 bases between. The CDR3 covers 14 residues. The CDR3 sequence is CASSLGVPSTEAFF. In nucleotides, the CDR3 is TGCGCCAGCAGCTTGGGTGTCCCCAGCACTGAAGCTTTCTTT.

The V and J genes are TRBV12-3 or TRBV12-4 and TRBJ1-2; D gene ambiguous. V was pared by 8 bases and J by 0 bases, with 10 bases between. The CDR3 runs to 13 residues. Written as DNA, the CDR3 is TGTGCCAGCGGTAAGGGCGCTAACTATGGCTACACCTTC. Protein sequence: CASGKGANYGYTF.